A selection of T cell receptor beta chains follows, all from one sample in a study of T cell responses to AZD1222 COVID-19 vaccine. Sequenced by immunoSEQ multiplex PCR; TCRdb stores in-frame clones only, minus some. The sample has under 150,000 clones; roughly 85% are singletons. The source was peripheral blood, collected on day 0 of MenACWY control vaccination. The receptors were gathered from an adult in good health. The CDR3 runs from the conserved cysteine through the conserved F or W. The D gene is left open where the match is weak. For some rows the clone size is stated as once, few or many, or as a class when expanded; others skip it.

CDR3	DNA	D	size	V	J
CASTSGQGERETQYF	TGTGCCAGCACCTCGGGACAGGGAGAAAGAGAGACCCAGTACTTC	TRBD1	NA	TRBV9	TRBJ2-5
CASSDGDEQYF	TGTGCCAGCAGTGACGGGGACGAGCAGTACTTC	NA	NA	TRBV6-4	TRBJ2-7
CASSRGGNTIYF	TGTGCCAGCAGCCGGGGAGGAAACACCATATATTTT	NA	NA	TRBV3-1/TRBV3-2	TRBJ1-3
CASKPQGLYYEQYF	TGTGCCAGTAAGCCACAGGGTCTTTACTACGAGCAGTACTTC	NA	NA	TRBV19	TRBJ2-7
CASSDMSEDTQYF	TGCGCCAGCAGTGATATGAGTGAAGATACGCAGTATTTT	NA	NA	TRBV10-1	TRBJ2-3
CASSPQGHIQYF	TGTGCCAGCAGCCCCCAGGGTCACATTCAGTACTTC	NA	NA	TRBV14	TRBJ2-4
CASSLGFAATQYF	TGCGCCAGCAGCTTAGGGTTCGCAGCGACCCAGTACTTC	NA	NA	TRBV5-1	TRBJ2-5
CASSEAEGNSGNTIYF	TGTGCCAGCAGTGAAGCGGAGGGAAACTCTGGAAACACCATATATTTT	NA	NA	TRBV6-1	TRBJ1-3
CASSAVPLYEQYF	TGTGCCAGCAGCGCAGTCCCCCTCTACGAGCAGTACTTC	NA	NA	TRBV28	TRBJ2-7
CASSLSLGQKGYGYTF	TGTGCCAGCAGTTTATCGTTGGGACAGAAAGGCTATGGCTACACCTTC	TRBD1	many	TRBV27	TRBJ1-2
CASTAGIPSYEQYF	TGTGCCAGCACCGCAGGGATCCCTTCCTACGAGCAGTACTTC	NA	NA	TRBV6-5	TRBJ2-7
CATSDPRTQTPELFF	TGTGCCACCAGTGACCCCCGAACCCAAACCCCGGAGCTGTTTTTT	NA	NA	TRBV24-1	TRBJ2-2
CASSQGQGIPDTQYF	TGTGCCAGCAGCCAGGGACAGGGTATACCAGATACGCAGTATTTT	TRBD1	NA	TRBV6-6	TRBJ2-3
CASVQGAKNIQYF	TGTGCCAGCGTACAGGGGGCCAAAAACATTCAGTACTTC	TRBD1	NA	TRBV2	TRBJ2-4
CASSRGLAAYEQYF	TGTGCCAGCAGCCGGGGACTAGCGGCCTACGAGCAGTACTTC	TRBD2	NA	TRBV7-8	TRBJ2-7
CASSQEAAGNTIYF	TGTGCCAGCAGCCAAGAGGCCGCTGGAAACACCATATATTTT	NA	NA	TRBV4-2	TRBJ1-3
CASSWVNTEAFF	TGTGCCAGTAGTTGGGTGAACACTGAAGCTTTCTTT	NA	NA	TRBV19	TRBJ1-1
CASSLALAGRGYTF	TGTGCCAGCAGCTTAGCGCTTGCAGGCAGGGGCTACACCTTC	NA	NA	TRBV7-9	TRBJ1-2
CASSVGVGGSNTGELFF	TGTGCCAGTAGTGTGGGTGTCGGGGGCTCCAACACCGGGGAGCTGTTTTTT	NA	NA	TRBV19	TRBJ2-2
CASSPTAGGPRELFF	TGTGCCAGCAGCCCAACAGCGGGAGGGCCAAGGGAGCTGTTTTTT	TRBD2	NA	TRBV9	TRBJ2-2